The 5 T cell receptor beta chains in this list originate from one sample, sequenced in a study of cytomegalovirus exposure and HLA in healthy donors. Amplification used 60 Vbeta primers and 13 Jbeta primers. Profiled with immunoSEQ multiplex PCR; TCRdb holds only in-frame clones, not every one. This table has approximately 37,000 clones, 80% appearing once. What was sequenced was PBMCs. These receptors all come from a male donor in good health and CMV-seronegative.

Regarding this clone: Here the CDR3 omits its conserved ending phenylalanine or tryptophan, so a read error is the likely source. The DNA is left out, because the CDR3 cannot be placed on it with certainty; the CDR3 is given as TCRdb lists it. This rearrangement joins TRBV28 to TRBJ2-7; TRBD1 is the table's D call and was not checked against the DNA. The germline V gene encodes CDR1 MDHEN and CDR2 SYDVKM. Ends included, the CDR3 has 11 residues. CDR3 region: CASSSTGRTLI.

There are a few counts of this clone. This chain links TRBV29-1 with TRBJ2-2, with a tentative D call TRBD2 (5 bases). The germline CDR1 and CDR2 sequences are SQVTM and ANQGSEA. This CDR3 comprises 12 residues. Trimming took off 3 bases at V and 6 bases at J, with 8 bases between the two ends. The CDR3 region has the DNA TGCAGCGTTGATCGAGGGCCCGGGGAGCTGTTTTTT. Protein: CSVDRGPGELFF.

The chain uses TRBV27 and TRBJ1-5; no definite D call. The CDR3 is made up of 13 amino acids. Trimming took off 4 bases at V and 2 bases at J, with 6 bases between the two ends. CDR1 is MNHEY, CDR2 SMNVEV, per germline (reference sequence). As DNA, the CDR3 is TGTGCCAGCAGTTCCAGGCGCAATCAGCCCCAGCATTTT. Translating it yields CASSSRRNQPQHF.

The J gene is TRBJ1-1, the V gene TRBV14; TRBD1 matches at 7 bases. Trimming removed 7 bases from V and 7 bases from J; junction bases left unmatched: 9. The CDR3 is 13 residues long. Looked up from germline, CDR1 is SGHDN and CDR2 is FVKESK. CDR3 coding DNA: TGTGCCAGCACCCCGGACAGGATGAATGAAGCTTTCTTT. Its protein product is CASTPDRMNEAFF. The full variable domain, with the rest looked up from reference TRBV14 and TRBJ1-1, is EAGVTQFPSHSVIEKGQTVTLRCDPISGHDNLYWYRRVMGKEIKFLLHFVKESKQDESGMPNNRFLAERTGGTYSTLKVQPAELEDSGVYFCASTPDRMNEAFFGQGTRLTVV.

The chain is built from TRBV28 and TRBJ1-6; no clear D gene. Germline lookup yields CDR1 MDHEN and CDR2 SYDVKM. The CDR3 sequence is 17 residues long. V lost 3 bases to trimming and J lost 0 bases, with 12 bases between them. The CDR3, as DNA: TGTGCCAGCAGTTTCCCAAGTCTTAGCTCCTATAATTCACCCCTCCACTTT. Its translation: CASSFPSLSSYNSPLHF.